The 5 T cell receptor beta chains below were found in one sample sequenced in a study of tumor-infiltrating lymphocytes in primary liver carcinoma. RNA and DNA were co-extracted from about 20-30 mg of unsorted bulk tissue. A constant-region primer served to make TCR beta cDNA from about 530 ng total RNA. Amplification in three nested multiplex PCR rounds with slightly modified ARM-PCR gave rise to TCR beta libraries. TRBV1-TRBV30 forward and Cbeta reverse primers drove the first two roughly 10-cycle rounds. TCRdb reanalysed the multiplex PCR reads using MiXCR and keeps one entry per CDR3 protein. The sample has about 92,000 distinct CDR3 sequences, just over 65% seen once. Sequenced sample: tumor-adjacent normal liver tissue. The receptor source for this set is a man in his forties with primary liver carcinoma and hepatitis B virus infection.

Of note for this clonotype: One end of the junction varies from germline; a read error may be responsible. The chain carries TRBV5-8 and TRBJ2-2, with D perhaps being TRBD1 or TRBD2 (6 bases each). The V gene's germline CDR1 is SGHTS and CDR2 YDEGEE. The CDR3 spans 17 residues. CDR3 protein: CTSSLTRGGLLTGELFF. CDR3 bases: TGTACCAGCAGCTTGACACGTGGGGGGCTACTTACCGGGGAGCTGTTTTTT. Using reference TRBV5-8 and TRBJ2-2 for the parts outside the CDR3, the full variable domain is EAGVTQSPTHLIKTRGQQATLRCSPISGHTSVYWYQQALGLGLQFLLWYDEGEERNRGNFPPRFSGRQFPNYSSELNVNALELEDSALYLCTSSLTRGGLLTGELFFGEGSRLTVL.

In the case of this clonotype: A much larger clone lies a single base off, so this may be a read error. DNA of the CDR3: TGTGCCAGCAGCCATGGTTCCGCCGGGGAGCTGTTTTTT. Translating gives CASSHGSAGELFF. This chain links TRBV7-8 with TRBJ2-2; D remains ambiguous. Looked up from germline, CDR1 is SGHVS and CDR2 is FQNEAQ. This CDR3 is built from 13 residues. With 5 bases removed from V and 6 bases from J, the gap between germline ends came to 10 bases.

The chain joins TRBV28 to TRBJ2-1; TRBD1 aligns across 9 bases. The junction had 8 bases not matched to a gene; V was cut back by 5 bases and J by 9 bases. Per germline, CDR1 MDHEN and CDR2 SYDVKM. There are 14 residues in the CDR3. The chain's CDR3 is CASSDWDREAEQFF. CDR3 sequence (DNA): TGTGCCAGCAGTGACTGGGACAGGGAAGCTGAGCAGTTCTTC.

This clonotype showed up many times. The chain is built from TRBV10-1 and TRBJ2-1, with 8 bases identical to TRBD2. Trimming removed 5 bases from V and 0 bases from J; junction bases left unmatched: 3. The CDR3 extends over 15 amino acids. Per the germline V gene, CDR1 is WNHNN and CDR2 is SYGVQD (reference sequence). CDR3 amino acids: CASSPSGSSYNEQFF. The CDR3 region has the DNA TGCGCCAGCAGTCCCAGCGGGAGCTCCTACAATGAGCAGTTCTTC.

A few counts support this clonotype. The CDR3 bases are TGTGCCAGCAGTTTTTCTGGGACCCAAGAGACCCAGTACTTC. This translates into CASSFSGTQETQYF. This chain links TRBV28 with TRBJ2-5, with D perhaps TRBD1 or TRBD2 (5 bases each). Trimming took 3 bases from V and 1 from J, leaving 9 bases between them. This CDR3 comprises 14 residues. Germline lookup yields CDR1 MDHEN and CDR2 SYDVKM.